These 13 T cell receptor beta chains were sequenced from one sample in a study of T cells in women clearing cervical HPV infection. Some clones are missing from TCRdb's copy, which holds only in-frame ones; the method was immunoSEQ multiplex PCR. The table for this sample gives about 36,000 clones. Material for sequencing was blood buffy coat. The receptor source for this set is a woman between 18 and 70 years old with a cervical HPV16 infection that either progressed to CIN3+ or cleared (not recorded which).

To note about this clone: The read comes to an end 3 residues before the CDR3 does, leaving the germline J gene to fill in the end. The chain has TRBV6-4 and TRBJ2-2, with 8 bases fitting TRBD2. Germline CDR1 reads MRHNA; CDR2 reads SNTAGT. There are 17 residues in the CDR3. J was trimmed by 4 bases and V by 2 bases; bases with no gene match: 9. The CDR3 bases that were read are TGTGCCAGCAGTGACGGACTAGCAGATAGGGGCACCGGGGAG. Translated, it gives CASSDGLADRGTGE. The full CDR3 is CASSDGLADRGTGELFF.

Concerning this clone: Read sequence stops 3 residues before the CDR3 end, and the germline J gene provides the missing end. V is TRBV4-1 and J is TRBJ2-5, with 7 bases that match TRBD1. Per the germline V gene, CDR1 is MGHRA and CDR2 is YSYEKL. V lost 0 bases to trimming and J lost 0 bases; unmatched junction nucleotides: 4. This CDR3 region has 16 residues. The part of the CDR3 DNA that was read is TGCGCCAGCAGCCAAGATCCGGGACAGAACCAAGAGACC. It translates to CASSQDPGQNQET. The entire CDR3 reads CASSQDPGQNQETQYF.

Turning to this clone: With the read ending 3 residues before the CDR3 end, the germline J gene is used to fill in that end. The chain carries TRBV19 and TRBJ1-2; D gene ambiguous. This CDR3 spans 16 amino acids. Germline assignment: CDR1 LNHDA and CDR2 SQIVND (reference sequence). Trimming removed 6 bases from V and 4 bases from J, with 21 bases in between. This CDR3 is CASRTDGGPYGYGYTF. CDR3 DNA, as far as it was read: TGTGCCAGTAGAACGGACGGCGGGCCCTATGGCTATGGC.

With regard to this clone: The CDR3 is cut off 3 residues early in the read; its end comes from the germline J gene. V and J are TRBV18 and TRBJ2-2; D uncertain. Germline V lookup: CDR1 KGHSH, CDR2 LQKENI. V was clipped by 3 bases and J by 1 base, with 3 bases between them. The CDR3 totals 13 residues. The sequenced CDR3 bases are TGTGCCAGCTCACCCAGGAACACCGGGGAG. It codes for CASSPRNTGE. The whole CDR3 sequence reads CASSPRNTGELFF.

With respect to this clone: The CDR3 end lies 3 residues beyond the end of the read and is filled in from the germline J gene. The V call is TRBV19, the J call TRBJ1-1; a weak D match, TRBD1 (6 bases). Germline V gives CDR1 LNHDA, CDR2 SQIVND (reference sequence). Trimming took 4 bases from V and 1 from J, leaving 10 bases between them. The CDR3 totals 14 residues. The CDR3 bases that were read are TGTGCCAGTAGTACCGGACAGAGGAACACTGAA. It is translated as CASSTGQRNTE. The whole CDR3 region reads CASSTGQRNTEAFF.

Worth noting for this clone: The read is 3 residues too short to cover the CDR3 end, so that end is filled in from the germline J gene. The chain links TRBV13 to TRBJ1-4; tentative D call: TRBD1 (6 bases). The CDR3 runs to 15 residues. In germline, CDR1 is PRHDT, CDR2 FYEKMQ (reference sequence). The sequenced part of the CDR3 DNA is TGTGCCAGCAGCTTAAGTCCCAGGGGAAATTCACCA. It codes for CASSLSPRGNSP. The CDR3 as a whole reads CASSLSPRGNSPLFF.

The CDR3 protein is CASSERGQLPLSNTEAFF. CDR3 DNA (partial): TGTGCCAGCAGTGAACGGGGACAACTTCCCTTATCGAACACTGAA. The J gene is TRBJ1-1, the V gene TRBV2; possibly TRBD1 for D (6 bases). The read terminates 3 residues before the CDR3 end, so the remaining end is supplied by the germline J gene. The CDR3 totals 18 residues. V lost 2 bases to trimming and J lost 1 base, with 20 bases between them. Germline-derived CDR1 and CDR2 are SNHLY and FYNNEI.

Turning to this clone: The observed sequence ends 3 residues before the CDR3 terminus, with the missing tail filled in from the germline J gene. The rearrangement joins TRBV19 to TRBJ2-2, with TRBD2 identical over 8 bases. The J segment lost 1 base and the V segment lost 6 bases, leaving 7 bases of the junction unmatched. The CDR3 is 16 residues long. Germline V gene lookup returns CDR1 LNHDA and CDR2 SQIVND (reference sequence). CDR3 protein: CASSNGLAQNTGELFF. CDR3 DNA (partial): TGTGCCAGTAGCAACGGACTAGCCCAGAACACCGGGGAG.

This chain's CDR3 is CASSDSVAGPNEQFF. Partial CDR3 DNA: TGTGCCAGCAGTGACTCGGTAGCGGGCCCCAATGAG. V and J are TRBV6-4 and TRBJ2-1; 7 positions agree with TRBD2. The DNA ends 3 residues before the CDR3 does, and the rest of the CDR3 is filled in from the germline J gene. The CDR3 covers 15 residues. With 0 bases clipped from V and 6 bases from J, the junction kept 5 bases outside the gene matches. Germline V gene lookup returns CDR1 MRHNA and CDR2 SNTAGT.

Points on this clone: The read is 3 residues too short to cover the CDR3 end, so that end is filled in from the germline J gene. The gene calls are TRBV20-1 and TRBJ1-2; the D is unclear. CDR3 length equals 13 residues. Germline V gene lookup returns CDR1 DFQATT and CDR2 SNEGSKA (reference sequence). The sequenced part of the CDR3 DNA is TGCAGTGCTAGAGATCTGGCGGAGGAGGGC. Translating gives CSARDLAEEG. From start to end, the CDR3 is CSARDLAEEGYTF.

In regard to this clone: The read is 3 residues too short to cover the CDR3 end, so that end is filled in from the germline J gene. The J gene is TRBJ2-7, the V gene TRBV18; 10 nucleotides line up with TRBD2. Germline V gives CDR1 KGHSH, CDR2 LQKENI. Trimming removed 4 bases from V and 5 bases from J; junction bases left unmatched: 14. CDR3 length: 17 amino acids. The sequenced CDR3 bases are TGTGCCAGCTCACGCCTAGCGGGGGTCAACCCGTTAAACGAG. Translation gives CASSRLAGVNPLNE. The entire CDR3 protein reads CASSRLAGVNPLNEQYF.

Comments on this clone: The read is 3 residues too short to cover the CDR3 end, so that end is filled in from the germline J gene. The chain has TRBV7-6 and TRBJ2-2; 9 bases are a match to TRBD1. The CDR3 length is 18 residues. Germline V gives CDR1 SGHVS, CDR2 FNYEAQ. The CDR3 bases that were read are TGTGCCAGCAGCCGGGACAGGGAATTGCCCTCTGGGGCCAACGTG. Translating it yields CASSRDRELPSGANV. The entire CDR3 protein is CASSRDRELPSGANVLFF. Full variable domain (rest looked up from reference TRBV7-6 and TRBJ2-2): GAGVSQSPRYKVTKRGQDVALRCDPISGHVSLYWYRQALGQGPEFLTYFNYEAQQDKSGLPNDRFSAERPEGSISTLTIQRTEQRDSAMYRCASSRDRELPSGANVLFFGEGSRLTVL.

Worth noting for this clone: The CDR3 end lies 3 residues beyond the end of the read and is filled in from the germline J gene. The V and J genes are TRBV18 and TRBJ2-3; TRBD2 is a possible D gene (7 bases). Germline V lookup: CDR1 KGHSH, CDR2 LQKENI. The CDR3 length is 16 residues. Trimming removed 6 bases at V and 1 base at J, with 17 bases between. CDR3 DNA, as far as it was read: TGTGCCAGCTCGCCGCTTGGGGGGGCCGGCACAGATACG. Translation: CASSPLGGAGTDT. The complete CDR3 protein is CASSPLGGAGTDTQYF.